This T cell receptor (beta chain) was observed in a study of shared clonotypes between healthy human individuals. Produced via immunoSEQ multiplex PCR; TCRdb's table is partial and in-frame only. The sample shows approximately 2.1 million clones, 80% to 95% of them seen only once. Study-wide findings and caveats: Clonotypes shared by all four sorted-subset donors had higher generation probabilities than non-shared clonotypes.

This clone was picked up a small number of times. Its antigen is currently unknown. Germline V gives CDR1 SGHDN, CDR2 FVKESK. V lost 7 bases, J lost 0 bases, and 10 bases lay in between. The CDR3 runs 14 residues. This chain links TRBV14 with TRBJ2-1; D not certain. The specimen sequenced was naive CD4+ T cells from PBMCs. This sample's subset: CD45RA+ positively selected. The source is a man between 18 and 35 years old in good health. Some clones in this sample may be carry-over from other donors' samples. The DNA for the CDR3 is TGTGCCAGCACCCGAGGTAGCTCCTACAATGAGCAGTTCTTC. Translation: CASTRGSSYNEQFF.